The clone carrying this T cell receptor beta chain was recorded only once. The antigen is unknown. The repertoire was sequenced with immunoSEQ multiplex PCR; TCRdb's copy has only in-frame clones and lacks some. The sample lists around 200,000 clones, roughly 88% occurring once. The sample originates from a study of T cell responses to AZD1222 COVID-19 vaccine. Overall study context: Second-dose groups at about 4 or about 12 weeks were pooled.

The germline gives CDR1 SGDLS, CDR2 YYNGEE. The CDR3 length is 16 residues. V was shortened by 7 bases and J by 2 bases, with 19 bases between the two germline ends. Study conclusions and caveats: Only 5 or 6 AZD1222 recipients were seropositive at baseline. Within unmutated variant regions lay the reported targets of nearly half of spike-specific TCRs.

This chain joins TRBV9 and TRBJ1-5; D might be TRBD1 (6 bases). Sample: peripheral blood, taken on day 0 of AZD1222 vaccination. The receptor was derived from an adult in good health. The CDR3 bases are TGTGCCAGCCCACGAGGGGGGCGTCGGGGCAATCAGCCCCAGCATTTT. The encoded protein is CASPRGGRRGNQPQHF.